This T cell receptor (beta chain) was sequenced for a study of breast tumors, draining lymph nodes, adjacent tissues. In this sample, this clonotype turned up many times. CDR3 size: 16 residues. CDR1 is LNHNV, CDR2 YYDKDF, per germline (reference sequence). V was pared by 0 bases and J by 4 bases, with 12 bases between. TCRdb itself ran the multiplex PCR reads through MiXCR, one entry per CDR3 protein. The sample lists about 63,000 distinct CDR3 sequences; 45% to 60% were seen once. This clonotype was sampled from a female donor with breast cancer. Some clones in this sample may be carry-over from other donors' samples. Sequencing input: breast tumor tissue. The rearrangement uses TRBV15 and TRBJ2-2, with unresolved D. DNA for the CDR3: TGTGCCACCAGCAGAGATCGGAACTCACGCACCGGGGAGCTGTTTTTT. Protein: CATSRDRNSRTGELFF.